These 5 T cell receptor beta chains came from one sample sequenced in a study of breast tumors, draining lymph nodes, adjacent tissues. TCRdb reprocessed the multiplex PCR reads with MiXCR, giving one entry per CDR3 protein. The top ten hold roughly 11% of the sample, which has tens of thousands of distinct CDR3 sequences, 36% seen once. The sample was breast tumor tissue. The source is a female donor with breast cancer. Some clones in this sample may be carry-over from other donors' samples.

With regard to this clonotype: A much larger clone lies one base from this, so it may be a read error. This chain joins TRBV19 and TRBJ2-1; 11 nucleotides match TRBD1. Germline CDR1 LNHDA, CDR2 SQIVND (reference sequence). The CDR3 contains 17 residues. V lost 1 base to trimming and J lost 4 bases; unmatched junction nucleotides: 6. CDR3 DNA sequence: TGTGCCAGTAGTATAGGTGGACAGGGGGCCCCGTACAATGAGCAGTTCTTC. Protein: CASSIGGQGAPYNEQFF.

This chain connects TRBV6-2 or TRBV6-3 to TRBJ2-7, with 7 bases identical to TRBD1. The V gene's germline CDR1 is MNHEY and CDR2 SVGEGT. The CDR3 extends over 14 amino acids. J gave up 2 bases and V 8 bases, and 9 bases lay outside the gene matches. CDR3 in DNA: TGTGCCAGCTCGGTAGGCAGGGGGACCTACGAGCAGTACTTC. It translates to CASSVGRGTYEQYF.

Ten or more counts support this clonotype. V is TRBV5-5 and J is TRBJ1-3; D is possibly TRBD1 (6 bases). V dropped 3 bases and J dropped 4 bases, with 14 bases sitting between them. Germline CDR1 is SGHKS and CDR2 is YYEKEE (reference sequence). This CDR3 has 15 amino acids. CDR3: CASSSATGLGNTIYF. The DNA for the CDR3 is TGTGCCAGCAGCTCCGCGACAGGTCTAGGAAACACCATATATTTT. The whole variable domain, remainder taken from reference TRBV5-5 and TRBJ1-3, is DAGVTQSPTHLIKTRGQQVTLRCSPISGHKSVSWYQQVLGQGPQFIFQYYEKEERGRGNFPDRFSARQFPNYSSELNVNALLLGDSALYLCASSSATGLGNTIYFGEGSWLTVV.

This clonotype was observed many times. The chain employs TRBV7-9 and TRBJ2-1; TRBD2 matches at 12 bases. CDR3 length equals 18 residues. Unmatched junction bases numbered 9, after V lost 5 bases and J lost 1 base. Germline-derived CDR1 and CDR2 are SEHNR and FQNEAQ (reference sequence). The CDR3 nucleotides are TGTGCCAGCAGCCAGAGGAGACTAGCGGGAGTTTCCTACAATGAGCAGTTCTTC. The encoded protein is CASSQRRLAGVSYNEQFF. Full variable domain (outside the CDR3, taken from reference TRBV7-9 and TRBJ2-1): DTGVSQNPRHKITKRGQNVTFRCDPISEHNRLYWYRQTLGQGPEFLTYFQNEAQLEKSRLLSDRFSAERPKGSFSTLEIQRTEQGDSAMYLCASSQRRLAGVSYNEQFFGPGTRLTVL.

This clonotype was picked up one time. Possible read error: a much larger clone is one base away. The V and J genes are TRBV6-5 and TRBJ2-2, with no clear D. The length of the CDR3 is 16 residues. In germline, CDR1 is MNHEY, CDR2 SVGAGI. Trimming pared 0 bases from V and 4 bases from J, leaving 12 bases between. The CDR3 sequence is CASSYSGIAVTGELFF. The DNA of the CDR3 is TGTGCCAGCAGTTACTCGGGCATAGCTGTCACCGGGGAGCTGTTTTTT.